This is a list of T cell receptor beta chains from one sample in a study of memory CD4+ T cells and cytomegalovirus serostatus. Assay: immunoSEQ multiplex PCR; the TCRdb copy retains only in-frame clones and omits some. This table has over 50,000 clones, roughly 72% appearing once. Sequencing was done on a sample of memory CD4+ T cells from blood. The receptors stem from an adult in good health and CMV-seronegative. Each CDR3 is given with its conserved first and last residue. D genes are given only for firm matches. Where a row states a size, it is once, few, many or the class of an expanded clone; other rows omit it.

j_gene	d_gene	abundance	v_gene	CDR3aa	CDR3nt
TRBJ2-1	TRBD2	.	TRBV5-4	CASSSGGAVFNEQFF	TGTGCCAGCAGCTCCGGGGGGGCCGTGTTCAATGAGCAGTTCTTC
TRBJ1-1	.	.	TRBV7-2	CASSRREMTEAFF	TGTGCCAGCAGTAGGAGGGAGATGACTGAAGCTTTCTTT
TRBJ2-1	.	.	TRBV5-1	CASSDLQGIGNEQFF	TGCGCCAGCAGCGATTTACAGGGCATCGGAAATGAGCAGTTCTTC
TRBJ2-7	TRBD1	.	TRBV27	CASSPGTGGYEQYF	TGTGCCAGCAGTCCCGGGACAGGGGGGTACGAGCAGTACTTC
TRBJ1-1	TRBD1	.	TRBV28	CASSTLDRGLYAAFF	TGTGCCAGCAGTACCCTCGACAGGGGGCTCTACGCAGCTTTCTTT
TRBJ2-5	.	.	TRBV11-3	CASSKYDGETQYF	TGTGCCAGCAGCAAATATGACGGCGAGACCCAGTACTTC
TRBJ2-4	TRBD1	.	TRBV27	CASSTRDRGRVAKNIQYF	TGTGCCAGCAGTACAAGGGACAGGGGGAGGGTAGCCAAAAACATTCAGTACTTC
TRBJ2-3	.	.	TRBV7-2	CASTRPTGTDTQYF	TGTGCCAGCACCAGACCCACAGGGACAGATACGCAGTATTTT
TRBJ2-1	TRBD1	.	TRBV5-5	CASSPGTGISSYNEQFF	TGTGCCAGCAGCCCGGGGACAGGGATTAGCTCCTACAATGAGCAGTTCTTC
TRBJ1-6	.	.	TRBV14	CASSAPGRTNSPLHF	TGTGCCAGCAGCGCCCCAGGGCGGACTAATTCACCCCTCCACTTT
TRBJ2-5	.	.	TRBV4-3	CASSRDSGGTQYF	TGCGCCAGCAGCCGGGACTCCGGCGGGACCCAGTACTTC
TRBJ2-1	TRBD2	.	TRBV19	CASSGLAGGGEDEQFF	TGTGCCAGTAGTGGACTAGCGGGAGGGGGTGAGGATGAGCAGTTCTTC
TRBJ2-1	TRBD2	.	TRBV7-6	CASSQGLAGSYNEQFF	TGTGCCAGCAGCCAAGGACTAGCGGGTTCTTACAATGAGCAGTTCTTC
TRBJ2-7	TRBD2	few	TRBV4-3	CASSVAATSGGYEQYF	TGCGCCAGCAGCGTGGCTGCGACTAGCGGCGGATACGAGCAGTACTTC
TRBJ1-4	.	once	TRBV9	CASSPALDGNEKLFF	TGTGCCAGCAGCCCGGCCCTGGACGGGAATGAAAAACTGTTTTTT
TRBJ2-7	TRBD2	.	TRBV4-1	CASSRGGTTYEQYF	TGCGCCAGCAGTCGGGGGGGGACCACCTACGAGCAGTACTTC
TRBJ1-3	.	.	TRBV2	CASSVMGNTIYF	TGTGCCAGCAGTGTCATGGGAAACACCATATATTTT
TRBJ1-1	TRBD1	few	TRBV19	CASRTPPGQGLPEAFF	TGTGCCAGTAGGACTCCCCCGGGACAGGGGTTACCTGAAGCTTTCTTT
TRBJ2-1	TRBD1	.	TRBV28	CASSLWIWETRDRVFNEQFF	TGTGCCAGCAGTTTATGGATATGGGAAACCCGGGACAGGGTATTCAATGAGCAGTTCTTC
TRBJ2-7	.	.	TRBV5-1	CASSRTELNYEQYF	TGCGCCAGCAGTCGGACGGAATTAAACTACGAGCAGTACTTC
TRBJ1-5	.	.	TRBV7-8	CASSLNSNQPQHF	TGTGCCAGCAGCCTAAATAGCAATCAGCCCCAGCATTTT
TRBJ1-5	.	.	TRBV6-1	CASSENGVPQPQHF	TGTGCCAGCAGTGAAAACGGGGTTCCTCAGCCCCAGCATTTT
TRBJ1-1	.	.	TRBV28	CASSLTGKTKRAFF	TGTGCCAGCAGTTTAACAGGCAAAACCAAGCGGGCTTTCTTT
TRBJ2-1	TRBD2	.	TRBV19	CASSILKKPSGIEQFF	TGTGCCAGTAGTATCCTAAAAAAGCCTAGCGGGATTGAGCAGTTCTTC
TRBJ1-5	TRBD1	few	TRBV6-6	CASSSLSGQGNQPQHF	TGTGCCAGCAGTTCCCTCTCGGGACAGGGGAATCAGCCCCAGCATTTT
TRBJ2-7	.	.	TRBV5-1	CASSLGGLGGGYEQYF	TGCGCCAGCAGCTTGGGCGGACTAGGGGGCGGCTACGAGCAGTACTTC